The T cell receptor (beta chain) under discussion was sequenced for a study of blood T cell repertoires in COVID-19. Across the study: Specimens from acute and convalescent COVID-19 originated in the United States, Italy and Spain. Nucleic acid was either cDNA or gDNA, and it came from T cells, B-cell-depleted T cells, or PBMCs.

Per the authors' pipeline: How many nucleated cells were present was estimated from reference gene primer amplification. Produced via immunoSEQ multiplex PCR; TCRdb's table is partial and in-frame only. That table is the source of V, J and clone size, and D and trimming were worked out from the DNA. This sample has about 50,000 clones, with roughly 85% found just once. The CDR3 length is 14 residues. CDR1 is SGHRS and CDR2 is YFSETQ in the germline V gene. The junction had 8 bases not matched to a gene; V was cut back by 4 bases and J by 5 bases. This chain links TRBV5-1 with TRBJ2-7; the match to TRBD1 covers 8 bases. The sample comprised peripheral blood. This TCR was sampled from a human donor in a cohort sampled during active COVID-19. The CDR3 DNA follows: TGCGCCAGCAGCCCTAGGACAGGGCGGAACGAGCAGTACTTC. This sequence encodes CASSPRTGRNEQYF.